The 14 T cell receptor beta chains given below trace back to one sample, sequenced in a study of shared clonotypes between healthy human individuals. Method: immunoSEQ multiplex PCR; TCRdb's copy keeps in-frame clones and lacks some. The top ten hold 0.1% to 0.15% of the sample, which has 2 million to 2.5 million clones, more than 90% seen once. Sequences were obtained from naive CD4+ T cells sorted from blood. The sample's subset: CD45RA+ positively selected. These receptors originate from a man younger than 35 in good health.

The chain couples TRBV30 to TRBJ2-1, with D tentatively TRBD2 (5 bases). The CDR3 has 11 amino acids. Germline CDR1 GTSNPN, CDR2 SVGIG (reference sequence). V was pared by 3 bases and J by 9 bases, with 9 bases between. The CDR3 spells CAWRTGTEQFF. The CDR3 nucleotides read TGTGCCTGGAGGACGGGAACTGAGCAGTTCTTC. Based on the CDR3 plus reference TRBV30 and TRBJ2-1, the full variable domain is SQTIHQWPATLVQPVGSPLSLECTVEGTSNPNLYWYRQAAGRGLQLLFYSVGIGQISSEVPQNLSASRPQDRQFILSSKKLLLSDSGFYLCAWRTGTEQFFGPGTRLTVL.

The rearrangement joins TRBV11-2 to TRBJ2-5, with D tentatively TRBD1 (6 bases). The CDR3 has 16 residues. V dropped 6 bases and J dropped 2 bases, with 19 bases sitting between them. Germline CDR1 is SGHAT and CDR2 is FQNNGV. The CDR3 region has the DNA TGTGCCAGCAGTTCCTCGCTCCGGACAGCTCAAGAGACCCAGTACTTC. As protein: CASSSSLRTAQETQYF. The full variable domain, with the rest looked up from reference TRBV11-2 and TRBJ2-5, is EAGVAQSPRYKIIEKRQSVAFWCNPISGHATLYWYQQILGQGPKLLIQFQNNGVVDDSQLPKDRFSAERLKGVDSTLKIQPAKLEDSAVYLCASSSSLRTAQETQYFGPGTRLLVL.

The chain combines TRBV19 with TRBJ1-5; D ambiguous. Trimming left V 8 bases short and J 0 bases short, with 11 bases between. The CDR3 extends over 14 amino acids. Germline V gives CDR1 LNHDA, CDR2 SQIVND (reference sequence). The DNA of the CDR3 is TGTGCCAGTGGCGAGGTTTATAGCAATCAGCCCCAGCATTTT. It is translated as CASGEVYSNQPQHF. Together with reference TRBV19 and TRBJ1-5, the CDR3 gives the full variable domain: DGGITQSPKYLFRKEGQNVTLSCEQNLNHDAMYWYRQDPGQGLRLIYYSQIVNDFQKGDIAEGYSVSREKKESFPLTVTSAQKNPTAFYLCASGEVYSNQPQHFGDGTRLSIL.

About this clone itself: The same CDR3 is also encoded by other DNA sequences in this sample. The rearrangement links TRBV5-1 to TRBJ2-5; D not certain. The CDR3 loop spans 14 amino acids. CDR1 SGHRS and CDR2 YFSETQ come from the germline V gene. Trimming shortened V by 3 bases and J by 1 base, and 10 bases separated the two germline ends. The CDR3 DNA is TGCGCCAGCAGCTCTCCGGGTCTCCAAGAGACCCAGTACTTC. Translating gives CASSSPGLQETQYF.

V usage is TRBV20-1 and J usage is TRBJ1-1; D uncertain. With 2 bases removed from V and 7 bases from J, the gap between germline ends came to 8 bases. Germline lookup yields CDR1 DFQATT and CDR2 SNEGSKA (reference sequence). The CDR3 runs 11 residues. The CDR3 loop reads CSARPESEAFF. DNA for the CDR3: TGCAGTGCTAGACCCGAGAGTGAAGCTTTCTTT.

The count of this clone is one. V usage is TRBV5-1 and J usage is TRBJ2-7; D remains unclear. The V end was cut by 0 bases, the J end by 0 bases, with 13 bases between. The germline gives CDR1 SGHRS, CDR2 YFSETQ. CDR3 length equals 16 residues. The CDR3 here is CASSLAEVIPSYEQYF. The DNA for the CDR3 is TGCGCCAGCAGCTTGGCCGAGGTAATCCCCTCCTACGAGCAGTACTTC.

The CDR3 region has the DNA TGTGCCAGCAGCCGGGTTGGGGGCGACGGGGGTGGCTACACCTTC. Translating gives CASSRVGGDGGGYTF. The chain is built from TRBV27 and TRBJ1-2, with D possibly matching TRBD1 (6 bases). There are 15 residues in the CDR3. Germline values: CDR1 MNHEY, CDR2 SMNVEV (reference sequence). Trimming removed 6 bases at V and 7 bases at J, with 21 bases between.

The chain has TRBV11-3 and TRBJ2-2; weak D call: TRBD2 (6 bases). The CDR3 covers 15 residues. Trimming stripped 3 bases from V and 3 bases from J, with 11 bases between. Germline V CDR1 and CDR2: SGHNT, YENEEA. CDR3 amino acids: CASSLQGGHTGELFF. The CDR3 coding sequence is TGTGCCAGCAGCTTGCAGGGAGGTCACACCGGGGAGCTGTTTTTT.

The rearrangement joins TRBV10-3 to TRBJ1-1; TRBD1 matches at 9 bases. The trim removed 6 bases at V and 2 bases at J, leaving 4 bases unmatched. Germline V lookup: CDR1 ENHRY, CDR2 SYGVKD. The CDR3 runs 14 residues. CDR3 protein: CAIRRQGDNTEAFF. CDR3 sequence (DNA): TGTGCCATCAGAAGACAGGGGGATAACACTGAAGCTTTCTTT.

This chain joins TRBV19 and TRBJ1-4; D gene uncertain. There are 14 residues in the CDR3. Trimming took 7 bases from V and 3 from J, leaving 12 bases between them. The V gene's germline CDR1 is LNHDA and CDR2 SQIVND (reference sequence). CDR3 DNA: TGTGCCAGTAAACACTCGGGCCCTAATGAAAAACTGTTTTTT. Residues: CASKHSGPNEKLFF.

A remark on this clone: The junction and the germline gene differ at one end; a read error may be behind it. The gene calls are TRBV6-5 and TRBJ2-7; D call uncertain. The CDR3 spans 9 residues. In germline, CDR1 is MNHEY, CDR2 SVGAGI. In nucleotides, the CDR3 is TGTGCCACCGACCGACCCTGCTTCTTC. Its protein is CATDRPCFF.

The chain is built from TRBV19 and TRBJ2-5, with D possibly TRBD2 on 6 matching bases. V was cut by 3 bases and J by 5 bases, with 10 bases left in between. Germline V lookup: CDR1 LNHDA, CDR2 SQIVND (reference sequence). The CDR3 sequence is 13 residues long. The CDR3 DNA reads TGTGCCAGTAGTATGGGGGGTGTGGAGACCCAGTACTTC. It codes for CASSMGGVETQYF. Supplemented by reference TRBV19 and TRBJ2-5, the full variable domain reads DGGITQSPKYLFRKEGQNVTLSCEQNLNHDAMYWYRQDPGQGLRLIYYSQIVNDFQKGDIAEGYSVSREKKESFPLTVTSAQKNPTAFYLCASSMGGVETQYFGPGTRLLVL.

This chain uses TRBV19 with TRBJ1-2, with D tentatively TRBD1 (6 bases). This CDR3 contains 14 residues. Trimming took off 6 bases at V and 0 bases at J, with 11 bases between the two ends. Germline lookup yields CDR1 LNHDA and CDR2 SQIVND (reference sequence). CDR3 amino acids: CASRRTAANYGYTF. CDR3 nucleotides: TGTGCCAGTAGGCGGACAGCGGCTAACTATGGCTACACCTTC.

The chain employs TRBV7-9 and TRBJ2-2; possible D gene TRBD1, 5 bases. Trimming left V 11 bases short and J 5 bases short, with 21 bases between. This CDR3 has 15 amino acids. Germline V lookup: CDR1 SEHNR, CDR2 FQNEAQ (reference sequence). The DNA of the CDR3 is TGTGCCTCCAGACCCAGGGATCAAGGAACCGGGGAGCTGTTTTTT. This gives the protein CASRPRDQGTGELFF.